Following are 27 T cell receptor beta chains from one sample sequenced in a study of cytomegalovirus exposure and HLA in healthy donors. This PCR relied on a set of 60 Vbeta primers and 13 Jbeta primers. Clones were read by immunoSEQ multiplex PCR, and TCRdb kept only the in-frame ones, dropping some. Here the sample spans 75,000 to 90,000 clones, 79% being singletons. The material sequenced was PBMCs. Receptor source: a woman aged 40 to 50 in good health and CMV-seropositive.

V gene TRBV29-1 combines with J gene TRBJ2-1, with D maybe TRBD1 (7 bases). The CDR3 length is 14 residues. CDR1 is SQVTM, CDR2 ANQGSEA, per germline. Trimming stripped 3 bases from V and 2 bases from J, with 11 bases between. CDR3 in amino acids: CSVDGGGAYNEQFF. Written as DNA, the CDR3 is TGCAGCGTTGACGGAGGGGGCGCCTACAATGAGCAGTTCTTC.

The chain has TRBV7-9 and TRBJ2-2; a weak D match, TRBD2 (6 bases). Trimming cost V 2 bases and J 5 bases, with 12 bases left between them. This CDR3 is 15 amino acids long. The germline V gene encodes CDR1 SEHNR and CDR2 FQNEAQ (reference sequence). CDR3 amino acids: CASSLTTGETGELFF. In DNA, the CDR3 is TGTGCCAGCAGCTTAACGACGGGGGAGACCGGGGAGCTGTTTTTT.

This sequence joins TRBV30 and TRBJ2-7; TRBD1 might be the D (5 bases). The CDR3 runs 12 residues. Germline CDR1 and CDR2: GTSNPN and SVGIG (reference sequence). Trimming shortened V by 5 bases and J by 1 base, and 9 bases separated the two germline ends. The CDR3 nucleotides are TGTGCCTGGGCGGACAATTCCTACGAGCAGTACTTC. This codes for CAWADNSYEQYF.

The rearrangement uses TRBV6-1 and TRBJ1-2; no firm D call. Germline CDR1 and CDR2: MNHNS and SASEGT. V lost 5 bases and J lost 4, with 14 bases in between. This CDR3 is 14 amino acids long. CDR3 in amino acids: CASSPPTRLYGYTF. CDR3 in DNA: TGTGCCAGCAGTCCTCCGACTAGACTCTATGGCTACACCTTC.

CDR3 residues: CASSLFPGAASNEQFF. In DNA, the CDR3 is TGTGCCAGCAGTTTATTTCCAGGGGCCGCCAGCAATGAGCAGTTCTTC. The gene calls are TRBV28 and TRBJ2-1, with D possibly being TRBD1 (6 bases). Trimming shortened V by 1 base and J by 6 bases, and 16 bases separated the two germline ends. Germline lookup yields CDR1 MDHEN and CDR2 SYDVKM. The length of the CDR3 is 16 residues. Drawing the rest from reference TRBV28 and TRBJ2-1, the complete variable domain is DVKVTQSSRYLVKRTGEKVFLECVQDMDHENMFWYRQDPGLGLRLIYFSYDVKMKEKGDIPEGYSVSREKKERFSLILESASTNQTSMYLCASSLFPGAASNEQFFGPGTRLTVL.

The chain employs TRBV4-1 and TRBJ2-5, with 7 bases aligning to TRBD2. V gave up 1 base and J gave up 1 base; unmatched junction bases: 9. The CDR3 contains 17 residues. Germline CDR1 reads MGHRA; CDR2 reads YSYEKL. In nucleotides, the CDR3 is TGCGCCAGCAGCCAAGTGGTTAGCGGGCAAATCCAAGAGACCCAGTACTTC. Encoded protein: CASSQVVSGQIQETQYF.

J is TRBJ1-1 and V is TRBV5-4; TRBD1 matches 7 bases. CDR3 length: 18 amino acids. Germline values: CDR1 SGHNT, CDR2 YYREEE (reference sequence). V dropped 0 bases and J dropped 5; count of bases not matched to a gene: 16. This CDR3 reads CASSLGGGRGLSGTEAFF. The CDR3 DNA sequence: TGTGCCAGCAGCTTGGGAGGTGGCAGGGGGTTATCGGGGACTGAAGCTTTCTTT.

This chain connects TRBV14 to TRBJ2-1; a weak D match, TRBD1 (6 bases). The germline V gene has CDR1 SGHDN and CDR2 FVKESK. CDR3 size: 15 residues. The V gene lost 4 bases and the J gene lost 4 bases, with 14 bases spanning the gap. The CDR3 region has the DNA TGTGCCAGCAGCCTTCCCGGACAGACTTACAATGAGCAGTTCTTC. Translation gives CASSLPGQTYNEQFF.

CDR3 bases: TGTGCCAGCAGTGCCAACCCCGGACAGTTCTACGAGCAGTACTTC. This sequence encodes CASSANPGQFYEQYF. The chain uses TRBV6-1 and TRBJ2-7; a possible D gene is TRBD1 (6 bases). Germline V gene data show CDR1 as MNHNS and CDR2 as SASEGT. This CDR3 has 15 amino acids. V lost 4 bases, J lost 3 bases, and 16 bases lay in between.

The chain couples TRBV5-4 to TRBJ1-2, with TRBD1 identical over 7 bases. The CDR3 runs to 14 residues. Germline V CDR1 and CDR2: SGHNT, YYREEE (reference sequence). V was pared by 4 bases and J by 3 bases, with 6 bases of the junction left unmatched. The CDR3 loop is CASSNKQGHYGYTF. CDR3 in DNA: TGTGCCAGCAGCAACAAACAGGGGCACTATGGCTACACCTTC.

This clone was seen only once. The chain links TRBV6-5 to TRBJ1-6, with D tentatively TRBD1 (5 bases). The germline CDR1 and CDR2 sequences are MNHEY and SVGAGI. Trimming took 8 bases from V and 10 from J, leaving 15 bases between them. The CDR3 has 13 residues. DNA for the CDR3: TGTGCCAGCCACATCGGGGGTGGGTCACCCCTCCACTTT. Amino acids: CASHIGGGSPLHF.

J is TRBJ2-1 and V is TRBV27; 12 positions match TRBD2. This CDR3 region has 14 residues. Trimming removed 6 bases from V and 6 bases from J; junction bases left unmatched: 3. Germline V gives CDR1 MNHEY, CDR2 SMNVEV (reference sequence). CDR3 loop: CASSPGLAGNEQFF. CDR3 coding DNA: TGTGCCAGCAGCCCGGGACTAGCGGGCAATGAGCAGTTCTTC.

The chain recombines TRBV15 with TRBJ2-7, with D maybe TRBD2 (6 bases). From germline, CDR1 is LNHNV and CDR2 YYDKDF (reference sequence). The CDR3 has 16 amino acids. The V and J ends lost 1 base and 2 bases respectively, with 15 bases between them. CDR3 amino acids: CATSRGFGGKTYEQYF. CDR3 in DNA: TGTGCCACCAGCAGAGGTTTCGGGGGAAAAACCTACGAGCAGTACTTC.

This clone was recorded a few times. V and J are TRBV18 and TRBJ1-4, with D possibly matching TRBD1 (5 bases). This CDR3 region has 13 residues. The V end was cut by 5 bases, the J end by 8 bases, with 12 bases between. The germline V gene has CDR1 KGHSH and CDR2 LQKENI. CDR3 protein: CASSSQKGEKLFF. CDR3 bases: TGTGCCAGCTCATCCCAGAAGGGGGAAAAACTGTTTTTT.

V is TRBV30 and J is TRBJ1-3; D gene unclear. In germline, CDR1 is GTSNPN, CDR2 SVGIG (reference sequence). Trimming pared 4 bases from V and 2 bases from J, leaving 9 bases between. This CDR3 region has 13 residues. The CDR3: CAWIREAGNTIYF. The CDR3 DNA sequence: TGTGCCTGGATCCGGGAGGCTGGAAACACCATATATTTT.

This rearrangement joins TRBV6-1 to TRBJ2-7; D remains ambiguous. V dropped 0 bases and J dropped 6 bases, with 27 bases sitting between them. Germline CDR1 and CDR2: MNHNS and SASEGT. The CDR3 spans 19 residues. The CDR3 reads CASSEAGSYTLFRMGEQYF. The CDR3 DNA is TGTGCCAGCAGTGAAGCGGGCTCGTACACTCTATTTCGCATGGGCGAGCAGTACTTC.

The genes are TRBV5-1 and TRBJ1-1; the D gene is possibly TRBD1 (6 bases). This CDR3 has 15 amino acids. In germline, CDR1 is SGHRS, CDR2 YFSETQ. V lost 0 bases to trimming and J lost 7 bases, with 16 bases between them. CDR3 in DNA: TGCGCCAGCAGCTTGGCCGGGGGGCCTGGAGTTGAAGCTTTCTTT. As protein: CASSLAGGPGVEAFF.

The chain carries TRBV4-2 and TRBJ2-5; D is possibly TRBD1 (6 bases). The germline gives CDR1 LGHNA, CDR2 YNFKEQ. There are 15 residues in the CDR3. Between the trimmed V and J ends, which lost 0 bases and 5 bases, there was a span of 13 bases. The CDR3 DNA sequence: TGTGCCAGCAGCCAAGACGCAGGGGCAGAGGAGACCCAGTACTTC. Encoded protein: CASSQDAGAEETQYF.

In this sample, this clone turned up a few times. The rearrangement uses TRBV5-1 and TRBJ1-1, with D possibly being TRBD1 (5 bases). CDR1 and CDR2 (germline): SGHRS, YFSETQ. V gave up 1 base and J gave up 1 base, with 14 bases separating them. This CDR3 has 16 residues. The CDR3: CASSLRGQGENTEAFF. In DNA, the CDR3 is TGCGCCAGCAGCTTGAGGGGCCAGGGCGAGAACACTGAAGCTTTCTTT.

This clone was detected once. The rearrangement links TRBV30 to TRBJ2-7; D is undetermined. The V end lost 3 bases, the J end lost 4 bases, and 10 bases lay between the germline ends. The CDR3 contains 12 residues. CDR1 GTSNPN and CDR2 SVGIG come from the germline V gene (reference sequence). The CDR3 is CAWSATVYEQYF. The CDR3 bases are TGTGCCTGGAGCGCGACTGTTTACGAGCAGTACTTC.

The J gene is TRBJ1-1, the V gene TRBV14, with D possibly TRBD1 on 5 matching bases. This CDR3 contains 15 residues. V was trimmed by 1 base and J by 4 bases, leaving 13 bases between them. In germline, CDR1 is SGHDN, CDR2 FVKESK. CDR3 in amino acids: CASSQVLRGGTEAFF. CDR3 DNA: TGTGCCAGCAGCCAAGTATTAAGGGGCGGCACTGAAGCTTTCTTT.

J is TRBJ2-7 and V is TRBV5-1; D is unresolved. The CDR3 totals 13 residues. In germline, CDR1 is SGHRS, CDR2 YFSETQ. V gave up 4 bases and J gave up 6 bases, with 14 bases separating them. CDR3 DNA sequence: TGCGCCAGCAGCAACGACTTTCGCGGCGAGCAGTACTTC. It is translated as CASSNDFRGEQYF.

The chain links TRBV5-1 to TRBJ1-5; a possible D gene is TRBD1 (6 bases). Looked up from germline, CDR1 is SGHRS and CDR2 is YFSETQ. Deletions cut 3 bases from V and 3 bases from J, with 7 bases between. The CDR3 spans 13 residues. The CDR3 DNA reads TGCGCCAGCAGCTGGGACACCAATCAGCCCCAGCATTTT. Residues: CASSWDTNQPQHF.

The chain carries TRBV25-1 and TRBJ1-1; TRBD1 is a possible D gene (5 bases). CDR1 and CDR2 (germline): MGHDK, SYGVNS. The CDR3 has 13 residues. With 7 bases removed from V and 5 bases from J, the gap between germline ends came to 14 bases. For the CDR3, the DNA is TGTGCCAGCACCGACAGATCGCGAACTGAAGCTTTCTTT. This encodes CASTDRSRTEAFF. The entire variable domain, with the rest obtained from reference TRBV25-1 and TRBJ1-1, is as follows: EADIYQTPRYLVIGTGKKITLECSQTMGHDKMYWYQQDPGMELHLIHYSYGVNSTEKGDLSSESTVSRIRTEHFPLTLESARPSHTSQYLCASTDRSRTEAFFGQGTRLTVV.

The chain recombines TRBV30 with TRBJ1-5; no definite D call. This CDR3 spans 12 amino acids. V lost 3 bases to trimming and J lost 4 bases, with 7 bases between them. The V gene's germline CDR1 is GTSNPN and CDR2 SVGIG (reference sequence). CDR3 nucleotides: TGTGCCTGGAGAGAGGGAAATCAGCCCCAGCATTTT. Its protein is CAWREGNQPQHF. The variable domain in full, completed from reference TRBV30 and TRBJ1-5, reads SQTIHQWPATLVQPVGSPLSLECTVEGTSNPNLYWYRQAAGRGLQLLFYSVGIGQISSEVPQNLSASRPQDRQFILSSKKLLLSDSGFYLCAWREGNQPQHFGDGTRLSIL.

Only one count was recorded for this clone. The gene calls are TRBV7-9 and TRBJ2-7; 10 bases are a match to TRBD1. This CDR3 is 14 amino acids long. Trimming removed 5 bases from V and 2 bases from J; junction bases left unmatched: 3. CDR1 is SEHNR, CDR2 FQNEAQ, per germline (reference sequence). The CDR3 region has the DNA TGTGCCAGCAGCCCCGGGACAGGGGCCTACGAGCAGTACTTC. This codes for CASSPGTGAYEQYF.

The V and J genes are TRBV5-1 and TRBJ1-3; TRBD1 might be the D (6 bases). The germline CDR1 and CDR2 sequences are SGHRS and YFSETQ. Trimming removed 1 base from V and 4 bases from J, with 6 bases in between. CDR3 length: 13 amino acids. The CDR3: CASSLTGGNTIYF. The DNA of the CDR3 is TGCGCCAGCAGCTTGACAGGGGGAAACACCATATATTTT.